This entry lists 31 T cell receptor beta chains sequenced from one sample in a study of tumor-infiltrating lymphocytes in localized non-small cell lung cancer. This table comes from immunoSEQ multiplex PCR, and its TCRdb copy is limited to in-frame clones, with some not included. The data show 25,000 to 30,000 clones, with 80% to 90% seen just once and about 2% held by the top ten. The specimen was lung tumor tissue. The origin of the receptors is a human donor with non-small cell lung cancer.

The V and J genes are TRBV7-8 and TRBJ2-7; 7 bases are a match to TRBD1. Germline CDR1 SGHVS, CDR2 FQNEAQ. CDR3 size: 17 residues. Trimming took 0 bases from V and 3 from J; bases not matched to a gene: 11. Here the CDR3 DNA reads TGTGCCAGCAGCTTAGCGGCCCAGGGGGTCTGGATCTACGAGCAGTACTTC. It yields the protein CASSLAAQGVWIYEQYF.

The chain employs TRBV2 and TRBJ1-2; no clear D. V dropped 7 bases and J dropped 1 base, with 7 bases sitting between them. Germline V CDR1 and CDR2: SNHLY, FYNNEI. CDR3 length: 12 residues. The DNA for the CDR3 is TGTGCCAGCACCCGGGATAACTATGGCTACACCTTC. Protein product: CASTRDNYGYTF. The variable domain in full, with the rest retrieved from reference TRBV2 and TRBJ1-2, is EPEVTQTPSHQVTQMGQEVILRCVPISNHLYFYWYRQILGQKVEFLVSFYNNEISEKSEIFDDQFSVERPDGSNFTLKIRSTKLEDSAMYFCASTRDNYGYTFGSGTRLTVV.

The chain links TRBV6-5 to TRBJ1-1; D is ambiguous. Germline-derived CDR1 and CDR2 are MNHEY and SVGAGI. The CDR3 extends over 15 amino acids. Deletions cut 7 bases from V and 0 bases from J, with 15 bases between. CDR3 residues: CASNLQRELNTEAFF. CDR3 in DNA: TGTGCCAGCAATCTACAACGGGAGCTGAACACTGAAGCTTTCTTT.

The chain couples TRBV29-1 to TRBJ2-4; D may be TRBD1 or TRBD2 (6 bases each). Germline V gene data show CDR1 as SQVTM and CDR2 as ANQGSEA. CDR3 length: 13 residues. The ends were cut back, 7 bases at V and 7 bases at J, with 17 bases in the middle. The CDR3 DNA reads as TGCAGCGCCCGGGAGCCGGGGGCGAACATTCAGTACTTC. Encoded protein: CSAREPGANIQYF.

V usage is TRBV7-2 and J usage is TRBJ1-5; TRBD1 agrees at 7 bases. V was clipped by 5 bases and J by 7 bases; unmatched bases: 8. Germline-derived CDR1 and CDR2 are SGHTA and FQGNSA. The CDR3 totals 14 residues. CDR3 amino acids: CASSQGQRNQPQHF. The CDR3, as DNA: TGTGCCAGCAGCCAGGGACAGCGAAACCAGCCCCAGCATTTT.

CDR3 DNA: TGTGCCAGCAGGTCTGGGGCAGGGCGGAACACTGAAGCTTTCTTT. This sequence encodes CASRSGAGRNTEAFF. The rearrangement joins TRBV2 to TRBJ1-1; a weak D match, TRBD1 (5 bases). The ends were cut back, 6 bases at V and 1 base at J, with 15 bases in the middle. Germline V lookup: CDR1 SNHLY, CDR2 FYNNEI. The CDR3 totals 15 residues.

The chain couples TRBV4-3 to TRBJ1-3, with 10 bases matching TRBD1. The CDR3 is made up of 16 amino acids. Trimming took 0 bases from V and 8 from J; bases not matched to a gene: 7. In germline, CDR1 is LGHNA, CDR2 YSLEER. CDR3 nucleotides: TGCGCCAGCAGCCAAGATGTGGGACAGGGGACGCACACCATATATTTT. Translating gives CASSQDVGQGTHTIYF.

This clone is a singleton in its sample. The CDR3 spells CASSPPADYGYTF. The CDR3 coding sequence is TGTGCCAGCTCACCACCGGCAGACTATGGCTACACCTTC. The chain uses TRBV18 and TRBJ1-2, with D hard to call. The CDR3 has 13 amino acids. In germline, CDR1 is KGHSH, CDR2 LQKENI. The germline V and J ends were trimmed by 0 bases and 3 bases, with 5 bases remaining between them. Full variable domain (rest looked up from reference TRBV18 and TRBJ1-2): NAGVMQNPRHLVRRRGQEARLRCSPMKGHSHVYWYRQLPEEGLKFMVYLQKENIIDESGMPKERFSAEFPKEGPSILRIQQVVRGDSAAYFCASSPPADYGYTFGSGTRLTVV.

This chain connects TRBV9 to TRBJ2-1, with unresolved D. V lost 7 bases and J lost 0, with 17 bases in between. The CDR3 is made up of 16 amino acids. CDR1 and CDR2 from the germline V gene are SGDLS and YYNGEE. The CDR3 reads CASSIDGPSSYNEQFF. The CDR3 region has the DNA TGTGCCAGCTCAATCGACGGCCCCAGCTCCTACAATGAGCAGTTCTTC.

The chain combines TRBV7-9 with TRBJ1-5, with a possible D match to TRBD1 (5 bases). The CDR3 extends over 15 amino acids. V dropped 6 bases and J dropped 3 bases, with 15 bases sitting between them. The germline CDR1 and CDR2 sequences are SEHNR and FQNEAQ (reference sequence). CDR3 nucleotide sequence: TGTGCCAGCAGTCCTTCAGGGATTGACAATCAGCCCCAGCATTTT. It encodes CASSPSGIDNQPQHF.

The chain combines TRBV10-1 with TRBJ2-7, with unresolved D. The CDR3 totals 13 residues. Germline CDR1 reads WNHNN; CDR2 reads SYGVQD (reference sequence). V was clipped by 0 bases and J by 6 bases, with 9 bases between them. In DNA form, the CDR3 reads TGCGCCAGCAGTGAGTCGAATCCCCGCGAGCAGTACTTC. This encodes CASSESNPREQYF.

The genes are TRBV7-2 and TRBJ1-1; 9 bases align to TRBD1. The CDR3 has 15 residues. The V gene end was trimmed by 4 bases and the J gene end by 3 bases; junction bases not matched to a gene: 6. Germline values: CDR1 SGHTA, CDR2 FQGNSA. CDR3 nucleotide sequence: TGTGCCAGCAGCTCACAGGGGGCCGGGGACACTGAAGCTTTCTTT. It yields the protein CASSSQGAGDTEAFF.

Only one count was recorded for this clone. V is TRBV29-1 and J is TRBJ1-5; 7 bases are shared with TRBD1. Losses at the gene ends were 6 bases for V and 4 bases for J; bases not matched to a gene: 3. Germline V CDR1 and CDR2: SQVTM, ANQGSEA. CDR3 length: 12 amino acids. The CDR3 coding sequence is TGCAGCGTCCGACAGGGAAATCAGCCCCAGCATTTT. Translating gives CSVRQGNQPQHF.

The chain is built from TRBV4-2 and TRBJ2-3; TRBD2 agrees at 9 bases. J gave up 1 base and V 1 base, and 6 bases lay outside the gene matches. Germline CDR1 and CDR2: LGHNA and YNFKEQ. The length of the CDR3 is 17 residues. CDR3: CASSQASKRGGTDTQYF. The CDR3, as DNA: TGTGCCAGCAGCCAAGCTTCCAAGCGGGGGGGCACAGATACGCAGTATTTT.

CDR3 region: CASSTEGYSNQPQHF. The CDR3 DNA reads as TGTGCCAGCAGTACGGAGGGGTATAGCAATCAGCCCCAGCATTTT. J is TRBJ1-5 and V is TRBV27; D may be TRBD1 (5 bases). CDR1 MNHEY and CDR2 SMNVEV come from the germline V gene (reference sequence). Trimming left V 5 bases short and J 0 bases short, with 11 bases between. The CDR3 sequence is 15 residues long.

The rearrangement uses TRBV28 and TRBJ2-7; 7 bases align to TRBD1. Germline loops: CDR1 MDHEN, CDR2 SYDVKM. J gave up 8 bases and V 4 bases, and 11 bases lay outside the gene matches. This CDR3 contains 14 residues. CDR3 amino acids: CASSSSGTAGKQYF. CDR3 sequence (DNA): TGTGCCAGCAGTTCCTCCGGGACAGCCGGCAAGCAGTACTTC.

The rearrangement uses TRBV11-3 and TRBJ2-3; D may be TRBD1 or TRBD2 (7 bases each). CDR1 SGHNT and CDR2 YENEEA come from the germline V gene. This CDR3 region has 13 residues. Trimming took off 7 bases at V and 6 bases at J, with 14 bases between the two ends. For the CDR3, the DNA is TGTGCCAGCACCCAGGGAGGGGGCGATACGCAGTATTTT. This codes for CASTQGGGDTQYF. Full variable domain (outside the CDR3, taken from reference TRBV11-3 and TRBJ2-3): EAGVVQSPRYKIIEKKQPVAFWCNPISGHNTLYWYLQNLGQGPELLIRYENEEAVDDSQLPKDRFSAERLKGVDSTLKIQPAELGDSAVYLCASTQGGGDTQYFGPGTRLTVL.

The chain is built from TRBV19 and TRBJ1-6; tentative D call: TRBD1 (6 bases). Trimming cost V 3 bases and J 5 bases, with 11 bases left between them. The CDR3 length is 15 residues. Germline lookup yields CDR1 LNHDA and CDR2 SQIVND (reference sequence). CDR3 in amino acids: CASSIRTADNSPLHF. The CDR3 region has the DNA TGTGCCAGTAGTATCCGGACAGCCGATAATTCACCCCTCCACTTT.

This clone was seen only once. The chain is built from TRBV29-1 and TRBJ1-2; 7 bases match TRBD1. The trim removed 3 bases at V and 2 bases at J, leaving 9 bases unmatched. CDR3 length: 15 residues. Per germline, CDR1 SQVTM and CDR2 ANQGSEA. The CDR3 reads CSVDSGWTGNYGYTF. The CDR3 nucleotides are TGCAGCGTTGACAGCGGTTGGACAGGCAACTATGGCTACACCTTC.

This rearrangement joins TRBV4-1 to TRBJ1-2, with a weak D call TRBD1 (5 bases). CDR1 is MGHRA and CDR2 is YSYEKL in the germline V gene. The CDR3 spans 13 residues. Trimming shortened V by 2 bases and J by 6 bases, and 10 bases separated the two germline ends. The CDR3 protein is CASSQQGFDGYTF. The CDR3 nucleotides are TGCGCCAGCAGCCAACAGGGATTTGATGGCTACACCTTC.

The V call is TRBV7-2, the J call TRBJ1-1, with D unresolved. The CDR3 sequence is 14 residues long. Trimming removed 1 base at V and 0 bases at J, with 6 bases between. Germline V lookup: CDR1 SGHTA, CDR2 FQGNSA. In nucleotides, the CDR3 is TGTGCCAGCAGCTTAGACAGTATGAACACTGAAGCTTTCTTT. As protein: CASSLDSMNTEAFF.

The chain employs TRBV27 and TRBJ2-5; D gene unclear. The germline gives CDR1 MNHEY, CDR2 SMNVEV (reference sequence). Trimming pared 4 bases from V and 2 bases from J, leaving 17 bases between. This CDR3 contains 16 residues. CDR3 in amino acids: CASSSVGLPGQETQYF. The CDR3 region has the DNA TGTGCCAGCAGTTCAGTGGGTCTCCCTGGACAAGAGACCCAGTACTTC.

The V gene is TRBV5-1, the J gene TRBJ2-5; unclear D gene. CDR1 and CDR2 from the germline V gene are SGHRS and YFSETQ. The ends were cut back, 1 base at V and 4 bases at J, with 11 bases in the middle. The CDR3 sequence is 14 residues long. The CDR3 spells CASSLNFALETQYF. CDR3 sequence (DNA): TGCGCCAGCAGCTTGAATTTTGCTTTAGAGACCCAGTACTTC.

The chain joins TRBV7-9 to TRBJ1-2; 7 bases fit TRBD1. Trimming removed 6 bases from V and 0 bases from J; junction bases left unmatched: 4. This CDR3 is 14 amino acids long. Germline V gives CDR1 SEHNR, CDR2 FQNEAQ (reference sequence). CDR3 in DNA: TGTGCCAGCAGACCTGGGACAGCTAACTATGGCTACACCTTC. Translation: CASRPGTANYGYTF.

V usage is TRBV10-3 and J usage is TRBJ2-7, with 9 bases lining up with TRBD1. There are 13 residues in the CDR3. V shed 4 bases, J shed 3 bases, and the junction held 1 base outside the gene matches. In germline, CDR1 is ENHRY, CDR2 SYGVKD. The CDR3 sequence: CAISGQGVYEQYF. CDR3 nucleotides: TGTGCCATCAGTGGACAGGGGGTCTACGAGCAGTACTTC.

The CDR3 sequence: CASSLAEGRTDTQYF. The CDR3 DNA reads as TGCGCCAGCAGCTTGGCCGAGGGGCGCACAGATACGCAGTATTTT. This chain links TRBV5-1 with TRBJ2-3; D assignment may be TRBD1 or TRBD2 (5 bases each). Trimming removed 0 bases at V and 1 base at J, with 9 bases between. The CDR3 contains 15 residues. Germline lookup yields CDR1 SGHRS and CDR2 YFSETQ.

The V and J genes are TRBV7-2 and TRBJ1-6, with TRBD1 as a possible D gene (6 bases). V was pared by 5 bases and J by 6 bases, with 11 bases between. CDR1 is SGHTA, CDR2 FQGNSA, per germline. CDR3 length: 14 residues. CDR3 residues: CASSAGTTNSPLHF. The CDR3 nucleotides read TGTGCCAGCAGCGCCGGGACAACTAATTCACCCCTCCACTTT.

The chain joins TRBV7-8 to TRBJ1-2; possible D gene TRBD1, 6 bases. Trimming shortened V by 1 base and J by 2 bases, and 8 bases separated the two germline ends. The CDR3 spans 14 residues. Germline CDR1 and CDR2: SGHVS and FQNEAQ. The CDR3 DNA follows: TGTGCCAGCAGCTTAGTACAGGGCAACTATGGCTACACCTTC. Protein: CASSLVQGNYGYTF.

This clone occurred once. The rearrangement links TRBV27 to TRBJ1-5, with 8 nucleotides matching TRBD1. CDR3 length: 12 amino acids. With V trimmed by 9 bases and J by 2 bases, 0 bases remained unmatched. CDR1 is MNHEY, CDR2 SMNVEV, per germline (reference sequence). The CDR3 loop is CARDRGNQPQHF. The CDR3 bases are TGTGCCAGGGACAGGGGCAATCAGCCCCAGCATTTT.

This clone was seen only a few times. The gene calls are TRBV6-1 and TRBJ1-5; D uncertain. Trimming shortened V by 4 bases and J by 4 bases, and 14 bases separated the two germline ends. Germline V gene sequence: CDR1 MNHNS, CDR2 SASEGT. The CDR3 spans 15 residues. CDR3 in DNA: TGTGCCAGCAGTGGTCGTCGGGAGTCAAATCAGCCCCAGCATTTT. It encodes CASSGRRESNQPQHF.

The chain is built from TRBV14 and TRBJ2-7; D not resolved. The V and J ends lost 0 bases and 8 bases respectively, with 8 bases between them. CDR1 and CDR2 from the germline V gene are SGHDN and FVKESK. CDR3 length: 12 amino acids. The CDR3 protein is CASSQDGAQQYF. CDR3 sequence (DNA): TGTGCCAGCAGCCAAGATGGTGCTCAGCAGTACTTC.